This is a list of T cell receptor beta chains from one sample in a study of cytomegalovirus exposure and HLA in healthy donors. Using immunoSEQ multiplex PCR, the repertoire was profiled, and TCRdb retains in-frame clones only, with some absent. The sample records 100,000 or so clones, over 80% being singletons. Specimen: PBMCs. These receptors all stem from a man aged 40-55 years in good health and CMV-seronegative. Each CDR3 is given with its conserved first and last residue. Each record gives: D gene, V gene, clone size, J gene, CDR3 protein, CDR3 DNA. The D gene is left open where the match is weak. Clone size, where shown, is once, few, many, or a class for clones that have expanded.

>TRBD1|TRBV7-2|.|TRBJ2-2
CASSLFGQGATGELFF
TGTGCCAGCAGCCTGTTCGGGCAGGGGGCCACCGGGGAGCTGTTTTTT
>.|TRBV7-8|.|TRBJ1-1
CASSLEGGGYTEAFF
TGTGCCAGCAGCTTAGAGGGGGGGGGATACACTGAAGCTTTCTTT
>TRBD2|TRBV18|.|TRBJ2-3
CASSPTSGGDPDTQYF
TGTGCCAGCTCACCAACTAGCGGGGGGGACCCAGATACGCAGTATTTT
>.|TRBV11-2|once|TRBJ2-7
CASGEVGAKTEQYF
TGTGCCAGCGGCGAAGTGGGGGCAAAAACGGAGCAGTACTTC
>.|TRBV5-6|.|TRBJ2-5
CASSLGVRGPETQYF
TGTGCCAGCAGCTTGGGTGTCAGGGGTCCCGAGACCCAGTACTTC
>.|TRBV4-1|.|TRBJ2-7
CASSQDVLAGYEQYF
TGCGCCAGCAGCCAAGATGTACTAGCCGGCTACGAGCAGTACTTC
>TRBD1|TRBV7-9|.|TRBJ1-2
CASSPRTGDNYGYTF
TGTGCCAGCAGCCCACGGACAGGGGATAACTATGGCTACACCTTC
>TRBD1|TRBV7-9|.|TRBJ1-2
CASSFGQGGYGYTF
TGTGCCAGCAGCTTCGGACAGGGAGGCTATGGCTACACCTTC
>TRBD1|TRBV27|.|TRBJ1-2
CATSHGRGRNYGYTF
TGTGCCACCTCTCACGGCAGGGGGCGTAACTATGGCTACACCTTC
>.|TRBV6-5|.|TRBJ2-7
CASSWDSRASYEQYF
TGTGCCAGCAGTTGGGACTCTCGAGCGTCCTACGAGCAGTACTTC
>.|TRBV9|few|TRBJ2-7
CASSQGVGTGTLEQYF
.
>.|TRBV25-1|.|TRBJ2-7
CASSLDKYEQYF
TGTGCCAGCAGTCTGGACAAGTACGAGCAGTACTTC
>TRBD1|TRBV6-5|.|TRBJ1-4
CASSTDRGGEKLFF
TGTGCCAGCAGCACCGACAGGGGAGGTGAAAAACTGTTTTTT
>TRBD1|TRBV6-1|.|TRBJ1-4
CASGTGGAPNEKLFF
TGTGCCAGCGGGACAGGGGGCGCGCCTAATGAAAAACTGTTTTTT
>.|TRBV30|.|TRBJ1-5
CARRGGLSNQPQHF
TGTGCCCGGAGGGGAGGGTTGAGCAATCAGCCCCAGCATTTT
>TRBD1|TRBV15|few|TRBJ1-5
CATSREGGYQPQHF
TGTGCCACCAGCAGAGAAGGGGGCTATCAGCCCCAGCATTTT
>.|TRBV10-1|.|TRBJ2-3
CASSVRRGSTDTQYF
TGCGCCAGCAGTGTTCGGCGGGGCAGCACAGATACGCAGTATTTT
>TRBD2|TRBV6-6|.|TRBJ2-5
CASSISGGGLAETQYF
TGTGCCAGCAGTATAAGCGGGGGGGGTTTGGCAGAGACCCAGTACTTC
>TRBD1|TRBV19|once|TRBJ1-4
CASRGQANEKLFF
TGTGCCTCCAGGGGGCAGGCTAATGAAAAACTGTTTTTT
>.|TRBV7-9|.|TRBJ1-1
CSSSPQAQGMNTEAFF
TGTTCCAGCAGCCCTCAGGCGCAGGGGATGAACACTGAAGCTTTCTTT
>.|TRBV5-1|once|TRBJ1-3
CASSLADSSGNTIYF
TGCGCCAGCAGCTTGGCAGACAGCAGTGGAAACACCATATATTTT
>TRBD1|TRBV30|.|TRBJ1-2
CAWSVGQGVGDGYTF
TGTGCCTGGAGTGTAGGACAGGGGGTAGGAGATGGCTACACCTTC
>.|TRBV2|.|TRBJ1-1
CASSRQVTEAFF
TGTGCCAGCAGTAGACAGGTAACTGAAGCTTTCTTT
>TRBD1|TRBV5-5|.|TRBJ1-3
CASSLGVTGFGNTIYF
TGTGCCAGCAGCTTGGGGGTGACAGGGTTTGGAAACACCATATATTTT
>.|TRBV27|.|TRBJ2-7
CASSLRGGDPYEQYF
TGTGCCAGCAGTTTAAGGGGGGGGGATCCCTACGAGCAGTACTTC
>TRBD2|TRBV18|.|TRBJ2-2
CASSQGTSGIAGELFF
TGTGCCAGCTCACAAGGGACTAGCGGTATCGCCGGGGAGCTGTTTTTT
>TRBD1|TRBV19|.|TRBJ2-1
CASSSGTGGYSRYNEQFF
TGTGCCAGTAGTTCCGGGACAGGGGGATACAGCAGGTACAATGAGCAGTTCTTC
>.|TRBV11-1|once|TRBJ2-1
CASSRALNEQFF
TGTGCCAGCAGCCGAGCCCTCAATGAGCAGTTCTTC
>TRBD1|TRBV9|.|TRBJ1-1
CASSVGGQANTEAFF
TGTGCCAGCAGCGTGGGTGGACAGGCTAACACTGAAGCTTTCTTT
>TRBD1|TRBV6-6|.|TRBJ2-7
CASSNPGQGAYEQYF
TGTGCCAGCAGTAACCCGGGACAGGGGGCCTACGAGCAGTACTTC
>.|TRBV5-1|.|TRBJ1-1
CASRGDSEAFF
TGCGCCAGCCGCGGGGACTCTGAAGCTTTCTTT
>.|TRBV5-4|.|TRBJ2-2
CASSLGSANTGELFF
TGTGCCAGCAGCTTGGGCAGCGCGAACACCGGGGAGCTGTTTTTT
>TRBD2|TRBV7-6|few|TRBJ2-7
CASSPITSGEYEQYF
TGTGCCAGCAGCCCGATCACTAGCGGGGAATACGAGCAGTACTTC
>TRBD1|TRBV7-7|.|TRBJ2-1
CASSPEGGAYNEQFF
TGTGCTAGCAGCCCCGAAGGGGGCGCGTACAATGAGCAGTTCTTC
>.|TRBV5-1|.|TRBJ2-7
CASSLERLGYEQYF
TGCGCCAGCAGCTTGGAGAGGCTCGGGTACGAGCAGTACTTC
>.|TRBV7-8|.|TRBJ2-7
CASSLVRIQGTTYEQYF
TGTGCCAGCAGCTTAGTCAGGATACAGGGCACAACCTACGAGCAGTACTTC
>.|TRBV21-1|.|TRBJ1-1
CASSPGDRNEAFF
TGTGCCAGCAGCCCCGGGGACAGGAATGAAGCTTTCTTT
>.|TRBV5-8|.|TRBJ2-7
CASYTYRGSYEQYF
TGTGCCAGCTATACTTACCGGGGGTCCTACGAGCAGTACTTC
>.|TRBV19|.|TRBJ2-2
CASKPGNTGELFF
TGTGCCAGTAAACCGGGAAACACCGGGGAGCTGTTTTTT
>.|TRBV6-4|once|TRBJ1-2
CASSAGYGYTF
TGTGCCAGCAGTGCGGGCTATGGCTACACCTTC
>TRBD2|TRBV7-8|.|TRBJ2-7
CASSVEGLLGYEQYF
TGTGCCAGCAGCGTAGAGGGACTACTGGGCTACGAGCAGTACTTC
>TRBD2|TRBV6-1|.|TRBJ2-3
CASSPGGETDTQYF
TGTGCCAGCAGCCCCGGGGGGGAAACAGATACGCAGTATTTT
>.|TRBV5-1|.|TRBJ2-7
CASSLGRLPIYEQYF
TGCGCCAGCAGCTTGGGTAGACTACCCATCTACGAGCAGTACTTC
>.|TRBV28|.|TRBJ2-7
CASRGGPQVSYEQYF
TGTGCCAGCAGGGGGGGACCTCAAGTATCCTACGAGCAGTACTTC
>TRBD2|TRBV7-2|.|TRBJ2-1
CASSLRGGNEQFF
TGTGCCAGCAGCTTGCGGGGGGGCAATGAGCAGTTCTTC
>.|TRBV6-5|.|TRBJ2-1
CASSYSMGRGEGEQFF
TGTGCCAGCAGTTACTCGATGGGCAGGGGAGAAGGTGAGCAGTTCTTC
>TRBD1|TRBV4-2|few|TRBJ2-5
CASSQDKGAESHF
TGTGCCAGCAGCCAAGATAAGGGGGCGGAATCCCACTTC
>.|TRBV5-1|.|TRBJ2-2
CASSPYEQNTGELFF
TGCGCCAGCAGCCCGTACGAGCAGAACACCGGGGAGCTGTTTTTT
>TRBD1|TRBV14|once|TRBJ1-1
CASSQNRQGNTEAFF
TGTGCCAGCAGCCAAAACCGACAGGGGAACACTGAAGCTTTCTTT
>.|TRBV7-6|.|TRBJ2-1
CASSLIGGNEQFF
TGTGCCAGCAGCTTAATCGGGGGCAATGAGCAGTTCTTC
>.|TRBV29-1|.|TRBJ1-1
CSVESPTPNTRTEAFF
TGCAGCGTTGAATCTCCGACTCCCAACACTAGGACTGAAGCTTTCTTT
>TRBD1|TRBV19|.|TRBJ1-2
CASSPPGTGHYYGYTF
TGTGCCAGTAGTCCACCCGGGACAGGGCATTATTATGGCTACACCTTC
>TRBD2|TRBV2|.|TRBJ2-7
CASSGGAGAFYEQYF
TGTGCCAGCAGTGGCGGCGCGGGAGCCTTCTACGAGCAGTACTTC
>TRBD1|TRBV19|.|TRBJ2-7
CASSGRDRSKEQYF
TGTGCCAGTAGTGGCCGGGACAGGTCCAAAGAGCAGTACTTC
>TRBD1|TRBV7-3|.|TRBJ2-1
CASSPGTGSFYEQFF
TGTGCCAGCAGCCCCGGGACAGGTTCGTTCTATGAGCAGTTCTTC
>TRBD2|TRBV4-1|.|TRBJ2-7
CASSQREGVSYEQYF
TGCGCCAGCAGCCAACGGGAGGGCGTCTCCTACGAGCAGTACTTC
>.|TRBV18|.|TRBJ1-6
CASSPPGGSRSPLHF
TGTGCCAGCTCACCACCGGGGGGAAGCCGTTCACCCCTCCACTTT